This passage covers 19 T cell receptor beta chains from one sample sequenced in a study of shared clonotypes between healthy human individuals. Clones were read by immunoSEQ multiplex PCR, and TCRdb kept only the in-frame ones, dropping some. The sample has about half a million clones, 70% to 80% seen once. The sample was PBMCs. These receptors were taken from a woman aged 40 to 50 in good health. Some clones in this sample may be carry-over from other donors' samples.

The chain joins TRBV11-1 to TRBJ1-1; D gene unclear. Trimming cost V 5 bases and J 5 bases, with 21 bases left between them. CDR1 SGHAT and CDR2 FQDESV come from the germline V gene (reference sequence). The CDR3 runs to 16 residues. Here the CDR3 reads CASSPDILEGRTEAFF. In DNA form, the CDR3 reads TGTGCCAGCAGCCCAGATATCCTTGAGGGTCGAACTGAAGCTTTCTTT.

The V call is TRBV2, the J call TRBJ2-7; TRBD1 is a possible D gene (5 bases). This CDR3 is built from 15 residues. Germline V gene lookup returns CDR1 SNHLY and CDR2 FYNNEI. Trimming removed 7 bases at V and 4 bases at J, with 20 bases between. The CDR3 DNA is TGTGCCAGCATGGGGCCATTTACGTCCCGGTACGAGCAGTACTTC. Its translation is CASMGPFTSRYEQYF. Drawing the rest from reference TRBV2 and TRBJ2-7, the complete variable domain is EPEVTQTPSHQVTQMGQEVILRCVPISNHLYFYWYRQILGQKVEFLVSFYNNEISEKSEIFDDQFSVERPDGSNFTLKIRSTKLEDSAMYFCASMGPFTSRYEQYFGPGTRLTVT.

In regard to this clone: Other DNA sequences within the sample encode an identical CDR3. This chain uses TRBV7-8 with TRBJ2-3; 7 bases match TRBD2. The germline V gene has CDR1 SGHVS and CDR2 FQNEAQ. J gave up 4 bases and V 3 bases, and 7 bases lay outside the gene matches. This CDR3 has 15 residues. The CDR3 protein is CASSFWGGSPDTQYF. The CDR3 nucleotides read TGTGCCAGCAGCTTTTGGGGGGGTTCTCCAGATACGCAGTATTTT.

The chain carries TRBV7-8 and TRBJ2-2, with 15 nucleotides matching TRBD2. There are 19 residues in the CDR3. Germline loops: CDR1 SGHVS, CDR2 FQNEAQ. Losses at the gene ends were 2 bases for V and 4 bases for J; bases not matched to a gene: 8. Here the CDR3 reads CASSLLRTSGRAGTGELFF. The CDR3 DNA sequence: TGTGCCAGCAGCTTATTACGGACTAGCGGGAGGGCTGGCACCGGGGAGCTGTTTTTT.

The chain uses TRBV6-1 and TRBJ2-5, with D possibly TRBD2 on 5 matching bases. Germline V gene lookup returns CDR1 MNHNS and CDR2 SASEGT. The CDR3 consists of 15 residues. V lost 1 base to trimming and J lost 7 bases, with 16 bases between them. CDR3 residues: CASSEGPSTRGTQYF. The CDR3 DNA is TGTGCCAGCAGTGAAGGCCCCTCGACCCGGGGGACCCAGTACTTC.

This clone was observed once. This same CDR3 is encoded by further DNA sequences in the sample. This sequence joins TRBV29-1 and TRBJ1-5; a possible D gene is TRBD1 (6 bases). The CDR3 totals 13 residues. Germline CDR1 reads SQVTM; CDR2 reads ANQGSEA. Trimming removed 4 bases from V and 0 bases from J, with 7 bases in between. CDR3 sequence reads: CSVGTDSNQPQHF. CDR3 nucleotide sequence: TGCAGCGTTGGGACAGATAGCAATCAGCCCCAGCATTTT.

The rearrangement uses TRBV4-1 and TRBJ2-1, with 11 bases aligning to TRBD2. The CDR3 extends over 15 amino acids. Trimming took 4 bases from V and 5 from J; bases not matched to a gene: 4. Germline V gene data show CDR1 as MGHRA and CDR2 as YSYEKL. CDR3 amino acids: CASSLAGGFDNEQFF. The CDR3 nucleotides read TGCGCCAGCAGCCTAGCGGGAGGGTTCGACAATGAGCAGTTCTTC.

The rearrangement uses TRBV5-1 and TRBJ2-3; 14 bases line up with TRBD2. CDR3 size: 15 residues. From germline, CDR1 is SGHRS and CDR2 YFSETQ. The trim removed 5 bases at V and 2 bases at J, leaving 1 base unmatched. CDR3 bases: TGCGCCAGCAGGACTAGCGGGAGGGCCACAGATACGCAGTATTTT. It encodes CASRTSGRATDTQYF. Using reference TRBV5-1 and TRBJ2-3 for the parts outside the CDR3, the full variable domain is KAGVTQTPRYLIKTRGQQVTLSCSPISGHRSVSWYQQTPGQGLQFLFEYFSETQRNKGNFPGRFSGRQFSNSRSEMNVSTLELGDSALYLCASRTSGRATDTQYFGPGTRLTVL.

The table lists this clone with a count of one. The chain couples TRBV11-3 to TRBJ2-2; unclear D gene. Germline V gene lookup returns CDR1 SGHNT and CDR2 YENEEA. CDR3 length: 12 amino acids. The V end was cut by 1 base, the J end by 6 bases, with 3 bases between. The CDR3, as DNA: TGTGCCAGCAGCTTAGGATCCGGGGAGCTGTTTTTT. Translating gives CASSLGSGELFF.

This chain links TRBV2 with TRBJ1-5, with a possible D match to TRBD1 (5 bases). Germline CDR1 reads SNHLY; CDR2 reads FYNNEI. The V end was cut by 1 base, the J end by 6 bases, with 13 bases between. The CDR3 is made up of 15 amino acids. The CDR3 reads CASSEERDDIQPQHF. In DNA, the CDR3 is TGTGCCAGCAGTGAAGAAAGGGACGACATTCAGCCCCAGCATTTT.

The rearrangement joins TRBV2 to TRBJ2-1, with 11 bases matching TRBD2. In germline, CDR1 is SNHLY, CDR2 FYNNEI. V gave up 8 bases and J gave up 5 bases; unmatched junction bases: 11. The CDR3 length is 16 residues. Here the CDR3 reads CASAPRSGRADNEQFF. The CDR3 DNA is TGTGCCAGCGCCCCTCGTAGCGGGAGGGCCGACAATGAGCAGTTCTTC.

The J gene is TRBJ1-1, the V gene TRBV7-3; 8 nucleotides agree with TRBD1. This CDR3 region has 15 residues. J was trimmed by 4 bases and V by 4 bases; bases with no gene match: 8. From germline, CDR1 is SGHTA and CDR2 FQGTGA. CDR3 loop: CASSSRTGLSTEAFF. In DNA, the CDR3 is TGTGCCAGCAGCTCCCGGACAGGGCTTTCCACTGAAGCTTTCTTT.

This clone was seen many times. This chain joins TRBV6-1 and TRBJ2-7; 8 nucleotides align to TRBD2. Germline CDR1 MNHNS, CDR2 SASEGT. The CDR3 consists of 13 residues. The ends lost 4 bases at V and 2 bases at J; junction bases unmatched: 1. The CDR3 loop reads CASSVSGAYEQYF. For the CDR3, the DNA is TGTGCCAGCAGTGTTAGCGGGGCCTACGAGCAGTACTTC.

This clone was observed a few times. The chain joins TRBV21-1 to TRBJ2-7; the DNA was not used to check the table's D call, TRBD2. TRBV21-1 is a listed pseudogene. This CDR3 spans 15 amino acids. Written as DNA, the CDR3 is TGTGCCAGCAGCAAAAGGGGACTAGCCTTCTACGAGCAGTACTTC. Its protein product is CASSKRGLAFYEQYF.

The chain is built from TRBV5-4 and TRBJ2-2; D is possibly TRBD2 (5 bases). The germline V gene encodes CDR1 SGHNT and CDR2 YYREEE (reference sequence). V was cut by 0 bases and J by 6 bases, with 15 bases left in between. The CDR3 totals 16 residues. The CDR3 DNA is TGTGCCAGCAGCTTGGCCGGGATATTGTTCTCCGGGGAGCTGTTTTTT. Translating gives CASSLAGILFSGELFF.

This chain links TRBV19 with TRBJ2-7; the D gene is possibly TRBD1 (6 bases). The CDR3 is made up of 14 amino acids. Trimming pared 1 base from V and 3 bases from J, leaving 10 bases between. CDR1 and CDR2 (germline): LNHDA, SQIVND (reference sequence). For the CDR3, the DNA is TGTGCCAGTAGTATAGGGGACACCATCTACGAGCAGTACTTC. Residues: CASSIGDTIYEQYF.

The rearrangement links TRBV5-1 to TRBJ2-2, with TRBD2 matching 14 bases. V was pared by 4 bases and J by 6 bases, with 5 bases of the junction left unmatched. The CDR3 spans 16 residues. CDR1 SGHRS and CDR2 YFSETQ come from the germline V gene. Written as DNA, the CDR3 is TGCGCCAGCAGCCCGGGACTAGCGGGAGCTCCCGGGGAGCTGTTTTTT. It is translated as CASSPGLAGAPGELFF.

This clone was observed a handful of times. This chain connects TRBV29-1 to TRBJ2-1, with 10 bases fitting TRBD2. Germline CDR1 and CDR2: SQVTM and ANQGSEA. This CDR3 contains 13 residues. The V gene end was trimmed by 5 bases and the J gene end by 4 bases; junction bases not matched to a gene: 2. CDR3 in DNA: TGCAGCGTTAGACTAGCGGGTTACAATGAGCAGTTCTTC. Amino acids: CSVRLAGYNEQFF.

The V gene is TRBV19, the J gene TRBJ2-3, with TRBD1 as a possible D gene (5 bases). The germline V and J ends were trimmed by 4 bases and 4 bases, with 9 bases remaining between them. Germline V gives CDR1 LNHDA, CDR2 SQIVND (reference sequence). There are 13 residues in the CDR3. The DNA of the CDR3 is TGTGCCAGTAGTACCCTGACAGCAGATACGCAGTATTTT. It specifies CASSTLTADTQYF. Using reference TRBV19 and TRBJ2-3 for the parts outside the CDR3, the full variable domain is DGGITQSPKYLFRKEGQNVTLSCEQNLNHDAMYWYRQDPGQGLRLIYYSQIVNDFQKGDIAEGYSVSREKKESFPLTVTSAQKNPTAFYLCASSTLTADTQYFGPGTRLTVL.